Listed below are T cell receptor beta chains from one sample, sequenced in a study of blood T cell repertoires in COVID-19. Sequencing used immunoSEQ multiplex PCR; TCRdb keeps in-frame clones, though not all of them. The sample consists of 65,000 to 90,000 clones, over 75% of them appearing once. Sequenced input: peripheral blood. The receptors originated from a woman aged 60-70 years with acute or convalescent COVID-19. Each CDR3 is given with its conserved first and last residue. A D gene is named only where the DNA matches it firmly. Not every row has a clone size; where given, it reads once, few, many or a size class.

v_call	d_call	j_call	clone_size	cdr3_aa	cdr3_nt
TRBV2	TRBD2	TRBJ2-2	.	CASRPRTSGSGELFF	TGTGCCAGCAGACCCAGGACTAGCGGGAGCGGGGAGCTGTTTTTT
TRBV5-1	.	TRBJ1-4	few	CASSFRRGEKLFF	TGCGCCAGCAGCTTTCGCAGGGGTGAAAAACTGTTTTTT
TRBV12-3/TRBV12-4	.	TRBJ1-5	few	CASRTDPNQPQHF	TGTGCCAGCAGGACAGACCCCAATCAGCCCCAGCATTTT
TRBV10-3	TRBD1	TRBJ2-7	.	CAISESDRDAYEQYF	TGTGCCATCAGTGAGTCGGACAGGGATGCCTACGAGCAGTACTTC
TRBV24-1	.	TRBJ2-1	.	CATSDNGRGSYNEQFF	TGTGCCACCAGTGATAACGGCAGGGGCTCCTACAATGAGCAGTTCTTC
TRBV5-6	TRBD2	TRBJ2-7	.	CASMSSGTPYEQYF	TGTGCCAGCATGAGCAGCGGGACGCCCTACGAGCAGTACTTC
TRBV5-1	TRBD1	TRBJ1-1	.	CASRNGQGNTEAFF	TGCGCCAGCAGAAATGGACAGGGGAACACTGAAGCTTTCTTT
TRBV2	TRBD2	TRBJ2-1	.	CASRASGGANEQFF	TGTGCCAGCAGGGCTAGCGGGGGGGCAAATGAGCAGTTCTTC
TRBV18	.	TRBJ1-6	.	CASSFPGSATLHF	TGTGCCAGCTCTTTTCCGGGATCGGCCACCCTCCACTTT
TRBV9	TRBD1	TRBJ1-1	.	CASSGTGNEAFF	TGTGCCAGCAGCGGGACAGGGAACGAAGCTTTCTTT
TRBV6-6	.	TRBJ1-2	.	CASSGIGQPYGYTF	TGTGCCAGCAGTGGGATCGGACAGCCCTATGGCTACACCTTC
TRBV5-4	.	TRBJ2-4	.	CASSLAGRPNIQYF	TGTGCCAGCAGCTTGGCCGGGAGACCAAACATTCAGTACTTC
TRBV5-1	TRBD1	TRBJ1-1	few	CASSTGGNTEAFF	TGCGCCAGCAGCACAGGGGGGAACACTGAAGCTTTCTTT
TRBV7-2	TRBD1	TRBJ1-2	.	CASSTEGQVNYGYTF	TGTGCCAGCAGCACCGAGGGACAGGTGAACTATGGCTACACCTTC
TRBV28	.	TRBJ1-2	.	CASNPRPEDYYGYTF	TGTGCCAGCAATCCCAGACCCGAAGACTACTATGGCTACACCTTC
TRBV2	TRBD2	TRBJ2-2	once	CASTSGRAGTGELFF	TGTGCCAGCACTAGCGGGAGGGCGGGCACCGGGGAGCTGTTTTTT